What follows are 27 T cell receptor beta chains derived from one specimen sequenced in a study of T cell clonotyping in hematopoietic cell transplantation. Using immunoSEQ multiplex PCR, the repertoire was profiled, and TCRdb retains in-frame clones only, with some absent. The repertoire has around 16,000 clones, about nine tenths of them found once; the top ten carry approximately 3%. Sequencing used peripheral blood mononuclear cells. These receptor sequences come from a man in his fifties in good health. Some clones in this sample may be carry-over from other donors' samples.

The chain combines TRBV6-1 with TRBJ1-2; 7 nucleotides align to TRBD1. Losses at the gene ends were 2 bases for V and 5 bases for J; bases not matched to a gene: 2. The germline CDR1 and CDR2 sequences are MNHNS and SASEGT. The CDR3 loop spans 13 amino acids. For the CDR3, the DNA is TGTGCCAGCAGTGAATCAGGGGGATATGGCTACACCTTC. This sequence encodes CASSESGGYGYTF.

The chain carries TRBV28 and TRBJ1-1; a weak D match, TRBD1 (5 bases). This CDR3 comprises 13 residues. Trimming cost V 6 bases and J 1 base, with 9 bases left between them. The germline CDR1 and CDR2 sequences are MDHEN and SYDVKM. The CDR3 here is CASRLQENTEAFF. Here the CDR3 DNA reads TGTGCCAGCAGGCTACAGGAGAACACTGAAGCTTTCTTT.

DNA for the CDR3: TGCAGTGCTACCAGGGCCTACGGCTACACCTTC. Its translation is CSATRAYGYTF. V gene TRBV20-1 combines with J gene TRBJ1-2; perhaps TRBD1 as D (5 bases). V lost 4 bases, J lost 8 bases, and 11 bases lay in between. The CDR3 has 11 amino acids. In germline, CDR1 is DFQATT, CDR2 SNEGSKA (reference sequence).

V is TRBV5-1 and J is TRBJ2-5; perhaps TRBD1 as D (6 bases). V lost 3 bases and J 3 bases, leaving 15 bases between the germline ends. This CDR3 region has 15 residues. CDR1 is SGHRS and CDR2 is YFSETQ in the germline V gene. CDR3 residues: CASSSQDSGEETQYF. The CDR3 region has the DNA TGCGCCAGCAGCTCCCAGGACAGTGGGGAAGAGACCCAGTACTTC.

This chain joins TRBV6-6 and TRBJ2-3, with D perhaps TRBD2 (5 bases). There are 16 residues in the CDR3. V was cut by 2 bases and J by 1 base, with 13 bases left in between. The germline gives CDR1 MNHNY, CDR2 SVGAGI (reference sequence). The CDR3 reads CASSYPDSGGTDTQYF. For the CDR3, the DNA is TGTGCCAGCAGTTACCCCGACTCCGGGGGCACAGATACGCAGTATTTT.

V and J are TRBV9 and TRBJ2-6; no clear D gene. CDR1 is SGDLS, CDR2 YYNGEE, per germline. The V end lost 1 base, the J end lost 1 base, and 3 bases lay between the germline ends. The CDR3 is 14 amino acids. CDR3 loop: CASSVSSGANVLTF. The CDR3 coding sequence is TGTGCCAGCAGCGTATCTTCTGGGGCCAACGTCCTGACTTTC.

This chain links TRBV25-1 with TRBJ1-1; weak D call: TRBD1 (6 bases). Looked up from germline, CDR1 is MGHDK and CDR2 is SYGVNS. V shed 11 bases and J shed 1 base, with 11 bases lying between them. The CDR3 consists of 12 residues. CDR3 sequence reads: CAPMGANTEAFF. DNA of the CDR3: TGTGCCCCCATGGGGGCGAACACTGAAGCTTTCTTT.

The CDR3 DNA is TGTGCCAGCAGTTTAGGGAACTCTGGGGCCAACGTCCTGACTTTC. As protein: CASSLGNSGANVLTF. The V call is TRBV28, the J call TRBJ2-6; D is unclear. V was cut by 2 bases and J by 0 bases, with 5 bases left in between. The germline V gene has CDR1 MDHEN and CDR2 SYDVKM. This CDR3 contains 15 residues.

This clone appeared once. J is TRBJ1-6 and V is TRBV30; D remains ambiguous. Per germline, CDR1 GTSNPN and CDR2 SVGIG (reference sequence). The CDR3 is 14 residues long. Trimming took 2 bases from V and 3 from J, leaving 8 bases between them. The CDR3 DNA reads TGTGCCTGGAGTAGGCCCGACTATAATTCACCCCTCCACTTT. Protein sequence: CAWSRPDYNSPLHF.

The chain employs TRBV5-4 and TRBJ1-6; D possibly corresponds to TRBD1 (5 bases). V shed 4 bases and J shed 9 bases, with 26 bases lying between them. CDR1 and CDR2 from the germline V gene are SGHNT and YYREEE (reference sequence). The CDR3 is 18 amino acids. CDR3 region: CASSLRWRGGRLGSPLHF. The CDR3 DNA reads as TGTGCCAGCAGCCTGAGATGGAGGGGAGGCCGTTTAGGTTCACCCCTCCACTTT.

The CDR3 bases are TGTGCCTGGAAGGGCAGGGGGAGAAACACCATATATTTT. Its protein is CAWKGRGRNTIYF. The chain links TRBV30 to TRBJ1-3, with TRBD1 matching over 7 bases. This CDR3 region has 13 residues. The V and J ends lost 4 bases and 5 bases, in that order; junction bases with no gene match: 5. CDR1 is GTSNPN and CDR2 is SVGIG in the germline V gene (reference sequence).

The chain links TRBV19 to TRBJ2-5, with 7 bases matching TRBD1. J gave up 3 bases and V 3 bases, and 1 base lay outside the gene matches. The CDR3 spans 13 residues. Germline CDR1 reads LNHDA; CDR2 reads SQIVND (reference sequence). The CDR3 DNA is TGTGCCAGTAGTATCACAGGGGAAGAGACCCAGTACTTC. This gives the protein CASSITGEETQYF.

This clone was seen just once. The germline gene is not matched at one end of the junction; a read error may be the cause. The chain has TRBV7-7 and TRBJ2-5, with no clear D. Germline assignment: CDR1 SSHAT and CDR2 FNYEAQ (reference sequence). CDR3 length: 13 residues. The CDR3 DNA is TGTGCTAGCAGCTCCGACGTACAAGAGACCCAGTACTTC. Its protein is CASSSDVQETQYF.

The V call is TRBV6-1, the J call TRBJ1-6, with unresolved D. V was pared by 7 bases and J by 11 bases, with 12 bases between. CDR3 length equals 12 residues. The germline CDR1 and CDR2 sequences are MNHNS and SASEGT. CDR3 residues: CASTGTVAPLHF. CDR3 sequence (DNA): TGTGCCAGCACCGGAACGGTGGCACCCCTCCACTTT.

The chain combines TRBV14 with TRBJ2-7, with D tentatively TRBD2 (5 bases). This CDR3 comprises 12 residues. Germline-derived CDR1 and CDR2 are SGHDN and FVKESK. V lost 5 bases to trimming and J lost 5 bases, with 10 bases between them. The CDR3 here is CASSRGWNEQYF. The DNA for the CDR3 is TGTGCCAGCAGCAGAGGGTGGAACGAGCAGTACTTC. Full variable domain (outside the CDR3, taken from reference TRBV14 and TRBJ2-7): EAGVTQFPSHSVIEKGQTVTLRCDPISGHDNLYWYRRVMGKEIKFLLHFVKESKQDESGMPNNRFLAERTGGTYSTLKVQPAELEDSGVYFCASSRGWNEQYFGPGTRLTVT.

The chain combines TRBV28 with TRBJ1-1; D is uncertain. Germline lookup yields CDR1 MDHEN and CDR2 SYDVKM. The CDR3 has 11 amino acids. The V and J ends lost 5 bases and 10 bases respectively, with 11 bases between them. DNA for the CDR3: TGTGCCAGCAGTGCCTGGTTTGGAGCTTTCTTT. It yields the protein CASSAWFGAFF.

CDR3 in DNA: TGTGCCAGCAGCTATAGCCAGGGAGAGCAGTACTTC. As protein: CASSYSQGEQYF. V and J are TRBV11-2 and TRBJ2-7; possible D gene TRBD1, 5 bases. CDR1 SGHAT and CDR2 FQNNGV come from the germline V gene. V dropped 4 bases and J dropped 7 bases, with 11 bases sitting between them. CDR3 length equals 12 residues.

This sequence joins TRBV2 and TRBJ2-7; TRBD1 matches at 7 bases. The CDR3 has 14 residues. The V and J ends lost 6 bases and 1 base, in that order; junction bases with no gene match: 6. Germline CDR1 and CDR2: SNHLY and FYNNEI. Here the CDR3 DNA reads TGTGCCAGCAGAGTCTCAGGGGGTTCCTACGAGCAGTACTTC. Encoded protein: CASRVSGGSYEQYF.

V and J are TRBV25-1 and TRBJ1-6; 7 bases line up with TRBD1. J was trimmed by 11 bases and V by 6 bases; bases with no gene match: 16. The CDR3 has 16 residues. CDR1 and CDR2 (germline): MGHDK, SYGVNS. The CDR3 protein is CASRSGTAGVLAPLHF. CDR3 nucleotides: TGTGCCAGCAGATCGGGGACAGCCGGTGTTCTAGCACCCCTCCACTTT.

This clone was detected only once. This chain joins TRBV29-1 and TRBJ2-5, with D possibly TRBD1 on 7 matching bases. V was shortened by 3 bases and J by 5 bases, with 13 bases between the two germline ends. The CDR3 is 13 residues long. Germline V gene lookup returns CDR1 SQVTM and CDR2 ANQGSEA. The CDR3 sequence: CSVDRGALETQYF. Written as DNA, the CDR3 is TGCAGCGTTGACAGGGGGGCTCTCGAGACCCAGTACTTC. Combining the CDR3 with reference TRBV29-1 and TRBJ2-5 gives the whole variable domain SAVISQKPSRDICQRGTSLTIQCQVDSQVTMMFWYRQQPGQSLTLIATANQGSEATYESGFVIDKFPISRPNLTFSTLTVSNMSPEDSSIYLCSVDRGALETQYFGPGTRLLVL.

Only one count was recorded for this clone. This rearrangement joins TRBV28 to TRBJ2-3; unclear D gene. V lost 6 bases to trimming and J lost 0 bases, with 7 bases between them. This CDR3 is built from 13 residues. Per the germline V gene, CDR1 is MDHEN and CDR2 is SYDVKM. CDR3 residues: CASRTASTDTQYF. In nucleotides, the CDR3 is TGTGCCAGCAGAACAGCTAGCACAGATACGCAGTATTTT.

The chain joins TRBV6-1 to TRBJ2-7; a weak D match, TRBD2 (7 bases). The CDR3 spans 15 residues. Germline CDR1 and CDR2: MNHNS and SASEGT. Deletions cut 0 bases from V and 7 bases from J, with 16 bases between. This chain's CDR3 is CASSEAWGGADEQYF. For the CDR3, the DNA is TGTGCCAGCAGTGAAGCCTGGGGGGGGGCCGATGAGCAGTACTTC.

V gene TRBV28 combines with J gene TRBJ1-1, with 7 bases identical to TRBD1. Trimming took 6 bases from V and 0 from J; bases not matched to a gene: 7. Per the germline V gene, CDR1 is MDHEN and CDR2 is SYDVKM. The CDR3 totals 15 residues. The CDR3 DNA is TGTGCCAGCAGGGAAAGGGACAGTTTGAACACTGAAGCTTTCTTT. It codes for CASRERDSLNTEAFF.

The rearrangement uses TRBV30 and TRBJ1-3; unclear D gene. This CDR3 is built from 13 residues. The germline V gene encodes CDR1 GTSNPN and CDR2 SVGIG (reference sequence). CDR3 region: CAKNSGSGNTIYF. CDR3 coding DNA: TGTGCTAAGAACTCCGGGTCTGGAAACACCATATATTTT.

J is TRBJ1-2 and V is TRBV28; tentative D call: TRBD1 (5 bases). The CDR3 contains 14 residues. V was shortened by 5 bases and J by 4 bases, with 14 bases between the two germline ends. CDR1 MDHEN and CDR2 SYDVKM come from the germline V gene. The CDR3 region has the DNA TGTGCCAGCAGTCCCACGGGGGGGGTCTATGGCTACACCTTC. The encoded protein is CASSPTGGVYGYTF.

This CDR3 is CASSLGTEETQYF. The CDR3 bases are TGTGCCAGCAGTCTAGGGACAGAAGAGACCCAGTACTTC. This chain links TRBV27 with TRBJ2-5, with 7 bases lining up with TRBD1. CDR1 and CDR2 (germline): MNHEY, SMNVEV (reference sequence). The CDR3 runs to 13 residues. The J segment lost 3 bases and the V segment lost 5 bases, leaving 3 bases of the junction unmatched.

The chain uses TRBV27 and TRBJ1-2; D gene uncertain. V was cut by 0 bases and J by 8 bases, with 22 bases left in between. The CDR3 consists of 17 residues. Germline CDR1 MNHEY, CDR2 SMNVEV (reference sequence). CDR3 amino acids: CASSLSPSHGYNSGYTF. The CDR3 DNA follows: TGTGCCAGCAGTTTATCGCCCTCCCACGGCTACAATTCGGGCTACACCTTC.